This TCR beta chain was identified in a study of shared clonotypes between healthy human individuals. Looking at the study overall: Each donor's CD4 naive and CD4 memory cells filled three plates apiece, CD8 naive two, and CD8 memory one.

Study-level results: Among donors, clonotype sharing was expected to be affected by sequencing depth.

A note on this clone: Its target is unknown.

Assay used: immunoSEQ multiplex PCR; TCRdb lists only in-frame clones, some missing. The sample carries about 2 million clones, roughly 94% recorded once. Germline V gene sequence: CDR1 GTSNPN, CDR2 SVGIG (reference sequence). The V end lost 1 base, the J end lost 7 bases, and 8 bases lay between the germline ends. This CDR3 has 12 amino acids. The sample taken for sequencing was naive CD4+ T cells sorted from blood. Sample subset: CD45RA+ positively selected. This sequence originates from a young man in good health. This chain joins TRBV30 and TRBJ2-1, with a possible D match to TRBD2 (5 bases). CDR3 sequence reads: CAWSGLRNEQFF. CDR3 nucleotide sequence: TGTGCCTGGAGTGGACTAAGGAATGAGCAGTTCTTC.